Below are 26 T cell receptor beta chains sequenced from a single sample in a study of blood T cell repertoires in COVID-19. Sequenced by immunoSEQ multiplex PCR; TCRdb stores in-frame clones only, minus some. The data contain around 60,000 clones, approximately 80% of them singletons. The source material was peripheral blood. The receptors were gathered from a man aged 25-40 years with COVID-19, enrolled during active disease.

The chain links TRBV12-3 or TRBV12-4 to TRBJ2-3; D gene uncertain. With 5 bases removed from V and 3 bases from J, the gap between germline ends came to 6 bases. This CDR3 is built from 12 residues. The CDR3 nucleotides read TGTGCCAGCAGTCTCAGGACAGATACGCAGTATTTT. The encoded protein is CASSLRTDTQYF.

The chain employs TRBV19 and TRBJ2-2; D unclear. The CDR3 extends over 17 amino acids. Germline V gene data show CDR1 as LNHDA and CDR2 as SQIVND (reference sequence). V dropped 0 bases and J dropped 4 bases, with 15 bases sitting between them. CDR3 DNA: TGTGCCAGTAGTATAGATCAAGCCCAATTCCGCACCGGGGAGCTGTTTTTT. It encodes CASSIDQAQFRTGELFF. The full variable domain, its missing parts supplied by reference TRBV19 and TRBJ2-2, is DGGITQSPKYLFRKEGQNVTLSCEQNLNHDAMYWYRQDPGQGLRLIYYSQIVNDFQKGDIAEGYSVSREKKESFPLTVTSAQKNPTAFYLCASSIDQAQFRTGELFFGEGSRLTVL.

The rearrangement links TRBV19 to TRBJ2-7, with 12 positions matching TRBD1. The trim removed 4 bases at V and 7 bases at J, leaving 8 bases unmatched. The CDR3 loop spans 15 amino acids. Per germline, CDR1 LNHDA and CDR2 SQIVND (reference sequence). CDR3 nucleotides: TGTGCCAGTAGTAATTGGGGACAGGGGGCTCGAGAGCAGTACTTC. This sequence encodes CASSNWGQGAREQYF.

This clone has only a few counts. This sequence joins TRBV19 and TRBJ2-4; D remains unclear. V lost 3 bases to trimming and J lost 2 bases, with 8 bases between them. The CDR3 spans 14 residues. The germline V gene has CDR1 LNHDA and CDR2 SQIVND (reference sequence). DNA for the CDR3: TGTGCCAGTAGTATGGAACAGACCAAAAACATTCAGTACTTC. This encodes CASSMEQTKNIQYF.

The CDR3 nucleotides read TGTGCCAGCCCCCTCGGAGCGGGGAACACCGGGGAGCTGTTTTTT. Amino acid sequence: CASPLGAGNTGELFF. The V call is TRBV7-2, the J call TRBJ2-2, with a tentative D call TRBD2 (6 bases). Germline lookup yields CDR1 SGHTA and CDR2 FQGNSA. V was trimmed by 8 bases and J by 1 base, leaving 14 bases between them. This CDR3 spans 15 amino acids.

The CDR3 loop is CSVERVTVENEQFF. DNA for the CDR3: TGCAGCGTCGAGAGGGTTACTGTTGAGAATGAGCAGTTCTTC. The chain employs TRBV29-1 and TRBJ2-1; a possible D gene is TRBD2 (5 bases). The CDR3 covers 14 residues. The germline V gene encodes CDR1 SQVTM and CDR2 ANQGSEA. Trimming took 6 bases from V and 7 from J, leaving 19 bases between them.

The chain couples TRBV6-5 to TRBJ2-1; 15 bases agree with TRBD2. Germline CDR1 MNHEY, CDR2 SVGAGI. With 4 bases clipped from V and 8 bases from J, the junction kept 3 bases outside the gene matches. CDR3 length: 15 amino acids. The CDR3 nucleotides read TGTGCCAGCAGTTGGACTAGCGGGGGGGCATATGAGCAGTTCTTC. It codes for CASSWTSGGAYEQFF.

The J gene is TRBJ2-1, the V gene TRBV27; TRBD2 aligns across 9 bases. The length of the CDR3 is 14 residues. Germline-derived CDR1 and CDR2 are MNHEY and SMNVEV (reference sequence). The V and J ends lost 2 bases and 15 bases, in that order; junction bases with no gene match: 11. CDR3: CASSLSLAGAPRFF. The CDR3, as DNA: TGTGCCAGCAGTTTAAGTTTAGCGGGGGCCCCCAGGTTCTTC.

V usage is TRBV4-1 and J usage is TRBJ2-3; 7 bases agree with TRBD1. V gave up 8 bases and J gave up 2 bases; unmatched junction bases: 4. Germline V gene sequence: CDR1 MGHRA, CDR2 YSYEKL. The CDR3 extends over 13 amino acids. Here the CDR3 reads CASRQGLTDTQYF. CDR3 DNA: TGCGCCAGCCGACAGGGTCTCACAGATACGCAGTATTTT.

The chain combines TRBV9 with TRBJ1-1; D gene ambiguous. The CDR3 covers 15 residues. In germline, CDR1 is SGDLS, CDR2 YYNGEE. Deletions cut 0 bases from V and 0 bases from J, with 9 bases between. CDR3 amino acids: CASSVAGSLNTEAFF. CDR3 DNA sequence: TGTGCCAGCAGCGTAGCTGGGAGCTTGAACACTGAAGCTTTCTTT. Filled out from reference TRBV9 and TRBJ1-1, the complete variable domain reads DSGVTQTPKHLITATGQRVTLRCSPRSGDLSVYWYQQSLDQGLQFLIQYYNGEERAKGNILERFSAQQFPDLHSELNLSSLELGDSALYFCASSVAGSLNTEAFFGQGTRLTVV.

The V gene is TRBV7-2, the J gene TRBJ2-7; TRBD2 matches 7 bases. V was clipped by 1 base and J by 4 bases; unmatched bases: 7. The CDR3 contains 15 residues. CDR1 is SGHTA, CDR2 FQGNSA, per germline. The CDR3 reads CASSLVEGGTYEQYF. CDR3 nucleotide sequence: TGTGCCAGCAGCTTAGTAGAGGGAGGGACGTACGAGCAGTACTTC.

At least ten counts were recorded for this clone. The chain recombines TRBV10-3 with TRBJ1-6, with a possible D match to TRBD1 (5 bases). The CDR3 is 14 residues long. CDR1 ENHRY and CDR2 SYGVKD come from the germline V gene. Trimming removed 6 bases from V and 10 bases from J, with 16 bases in between. The CDR3 coding sequence is TGTGCCATCAGGGGAGGGAATAGGGACTCACCCCTCCACTTT. Protein sequence: CAIRGGNRDSPLHF.

The rearrangement joins TRBV6-5 to TRBJ1-1, with D unclear. Germline V gene lookup returns CDR1 MNHEY and CDR2 SVGAGI. The V and J ends lost 6 bases and 0 bases respectively, with 8 bases between them. The CDR3 length is 13 residues. CDR3 sequence: CASSREVNTEAFF. CDR3 in DNA: TGTGCCAGCAGCCGGGAGGTGAACACTGAAGCTTTCTTT.

This clone has ten or more counts. The chain employs TRBV28 and TRBJ1-5; possibly TRBD1 for D (6 bases). This CDR3 has 18 amino acids. CDR1 and CDR2 (germline): MDHEN, SYDVKM. Trimming cost V 5 bases and J 1 base, with 21 bases left between them. CDR3 DNA sequence: TGTGCCAGCAGTATACAGGGTTTTTGGGCCCGGAGCAATCAGCCCCAGCATTTT. It specifies CASSIQGFWARSNQPQHF.

The chain has TRBV14 and TRBJ1-6, with TRBD1 as a possible D gene (5 bases). Trimming took 3 bases from V and 9 from J, leaving 12 bases between them. Germline V CDR1 and CDR2: SGHDN, FVKESK. The CDR3 is 14 residues long. In nucleotides, the CDR3 is TGTGCCAGCAGCCAGTCCGGAGGGGTTTCACCCCTCCACTTT. Translating gives CASSQSGGVSPLHF.

This rearrangement joins TRBV12-3 or TRBV12-4 to TRBJ1-5; 7 nucleotides line up with TRBD1. This CDR3 comprises 13 residues. V lost 5 bases and J lost 7; bases outside the gene matches: 5. This CDR3 reads CASSRGLEQPQHF. DNA of the CDR3: TGTGCCAGCAGTAGGGGGCTAGAGCAGCCCCAGCATTTT.

The chain is built from TRBV6-5 and TRBJ2-7, with D possibly being TRBD1 (6 bases). CDR1 and CDR2 (germline): MNHEY, SVGAGI. The V end lost 5 bases, the J end lost 0 bases, and 14 bases lay between the germline ends. The CDR3 loop spans 15 amino acids. The CDR3 DNA reads as TGTGCCAGCAGTAAAACAGGGTTAAGCTCCTACGAGCAGTACTTC. Encoded protein: CASSKTGLSSYEQYF.

V and J are TRBV7-8 and TRBJ2-1, with D perhaps TRBD2 (6 bases). Germline V gene data show CDR1 as SGHVS and CDR2 as FQNEAQ. This CDR3 is built from 13 residues. V lost 3 bases, J lost 10 bases, and 13 bases lay in between. In DNA, the CDR3 is TGTGCCAGCAGCTTGCGTACTAGCCGCGAGCAGTTCTTC. It codes for CASSLRTSREQFF.

This clone was detected once. The J gene is TRBJ1-1, the V gene TRBV19, with 7 bases that match TRBD1. Germline V CDR1 and CDR2: LNHDA, SQIVND (reference sequence). The V gene end was trimmed by 3 bases and the J gene end by 4 bases; junction bases not matched to a gene: 5. This CDR3 has 14 residues. CDR3: CASSIGQASTEAFF. The CDR3, as DNA: TGTGCCAGTAGTATCGGACAGGCGAGCACTGAAGCTTTCTTT.

The chain joins TRBV6-5 to TRBJ2-7; 10 bases match TRBD1. From germline, CDR1 is MNHEY and CDR2 SVGAGI. This CDR3 is built from 15 residues. V trimming: 0 bases; J trimming: 5 bases; junction bases outside the gene matches: 4. Here the CDR3 DNA reads TGTGCCAGCAGTTACTCGAGACAGGGGGCCCACGAGCAGTACTTC. Residues: CASSYSRQGAHEQYF.

The V and J genes are TRBV28 and TRBJ1-1; weak D call: TRBD1 (6 bases). Per the germline V gene, CDR1 is MDHEN and CDR2 is SYDVKM. V shed 3 bases and J shed 6 bases, with 20 bases lying between them. The CDR3 totals 16 residues. CDR3 DNA sequence: TGTGCCAGCAGTTTGCCCAGCGGGGGCCGGGGCGCTGAAGCTTTCTTT. The encoded protein is CASSLPSGGRGAEAFF. Full variable domain (outside the CDR3, taken from reference TRBV28 and TRBJ1-1): DVKVTQSSRYLVKRTGEKVFLECVQDMDHENMFWYRQDPGLGLRLIYFSYDVKMKEKGDIPEGYSVSREKKERFSLILESASTNQTSMYLCASSLPSGGRGAEAFFGQGTRLTVV.

This chain joins TRBV3-1 (or the pseudogene TRBV3-2) and TRBJ2-7; TRBD2 agrees at 7 bases. The CDR3 has 12 amino acids. Germline assignment: CDR1 LGHDT and CDR2 YNNKEL (reference sequence). V gave up 3 bases and J gave up 6 bases; unmatched junction bases: 2. CDR3 sequence reads: CASSQSSGEQYF. CDR3 coding DNA: TGTGCCAGCAGCCAGTCTAGCGGCGAGCAGTACTTC.

The chain employs TRBV30 and TRBJ2-1, with D uncertain. Germline V gives CDR1 GTSNPN, CDR2 SVGIG (reference sequence). The CDR3 is 11 residues long. V lost 4 bases to trimming and J lost 7 bases, with 8 bases between them. The CDR3 bases are TGTGCCTGGAATACTTTAAATGAGCAGTTCTTC. As protein: CAWNTLNEQFF.

Of note for this clone: One junction end disagrees with the germline gene, perhaps due to a read error. CDR3 loop: CASSLHQGYAQLF. In DNA form, the CDR3 reads TGTGCCAGCAGCTTGCATCAGGGGTATGCGCAGCTCTTC. This rearrangement joins TRBV5-6 to TRBJ2-1; D is possibly TRBD1 (6 bases). The CDR3 is 13 amino acids. Germline V gives CDR1 SGHDT, CDR2 YYEEEE.

The V gene is TRBV7-9, the J gene TRBJ1-1; TRBD1 agrees at 10 bases. This CDR3 is 16 amino acids long. Per the germline V gene, CDR1 is SEHNR and CDR2 is FQNEAQ (reference sequence). J was trimmed by 1 base and V by 5 bases; bases with no gene match: 7. The CDR3 nucleotides are TGTGCCAGCAGCCCTATGACAGGGGGCGAGAACACTGAAGCTTTCTTT. Its translation is CASSPMTGGENTEAFF.

This chain uses TRBV24-1 with TRBJ2-3; TRBD2 matches 7 bases. The CDR3 contains 13 residues. The germline CDR1 and CDR2 sequences are KGHDR and SFDVKD. With V trimmed by 9 bases and J by 5 bases, 7 bases remained unmatched. The CDR3 DNA reads TGTGCCACCCATGTATGCGGGGGAGATACGCAGTATTTT. Its translation: CATHVCGGDTQYF.